The T cell receptor (beta chain) described here comes from a study of T cells in Graves' hyperthyroidism and ophthalmopathy. Germline V CDR1 and CDR2: SGHRS, YFSETQ. The CDR3 has 11 amino acids, counting both end residues. Study conclusions and caveats: Researchers report that a 13 V-J model separated ophthalmopathy from stable hyperthyroidism.

Researchers amplified the TCR beta CDR3 regions from RNA transcripts. A set of HTBI primers served as the primers for a first-round RT-PCR of the TCR CDR3. MiXCR was run by TCRdb on the multiplex PCR reads, yielding one entry per CDR3 protein. Here the sample spans tens of thousands of distinct CDR3 sequences, around half being singletons. Comment on this clonotype: Antigen specificity is unknown. Without the conserved terminal phenylalanine or tryptophan, this CDR3 likely stems from a read error. Because the CDR3's place on the DNA is in doubt, the DNA is left out and the CDR3 is given as listed by TCRdb.

The J gene is TRBJ1-4, the V gene TRBV5-1; the listed D gene, TRBD1, was not tested against the DNA. This sequence was found in a woman aged 50 to 65 with Graves' ophthalmopathy. The source material was blood. CDR3 protein: CASSLVTGDNY.